The clone carrying this T cell receptor beta chain has just a few counts. The antigen is unknown. The source of the sample is a study of cytomegalovirus exposure and HLA in healthy donors. Points from the study as a whole: It is likely that the observed cluster of highly shared sequence variants was a sequencing artifact. A later analysis found most CMV-associated TCR beta chains apparently HLA-restricted.

Between the trimmed V and J ends, which lost 5 bases and 6 bases, there was a span of 4 bases. Germline CDR1 reads SNHLY; CDR2 reads FYNNEI. The CDR3 has 10 residues. The PCR employed 60 Vbeta primers together with 13 Jbeta primers. Sequenced by immunoSEQ multiplex PCR; TCRdb stores in-frame clones only, minus some. This table holds 100,000 to 120,000 clones, 76% found once. The V call is TRBV2, the J call TRBJ1-2; D remains unclear. The source is a man aged 25 to 40 in good health and CMV-seropositive. The sequenced material came from PBMCs. CDR3 DNA sequence: TGTGCCAGCAGTCCCGATGGCTACACCTTC. As protein: CASSPDGYTF.